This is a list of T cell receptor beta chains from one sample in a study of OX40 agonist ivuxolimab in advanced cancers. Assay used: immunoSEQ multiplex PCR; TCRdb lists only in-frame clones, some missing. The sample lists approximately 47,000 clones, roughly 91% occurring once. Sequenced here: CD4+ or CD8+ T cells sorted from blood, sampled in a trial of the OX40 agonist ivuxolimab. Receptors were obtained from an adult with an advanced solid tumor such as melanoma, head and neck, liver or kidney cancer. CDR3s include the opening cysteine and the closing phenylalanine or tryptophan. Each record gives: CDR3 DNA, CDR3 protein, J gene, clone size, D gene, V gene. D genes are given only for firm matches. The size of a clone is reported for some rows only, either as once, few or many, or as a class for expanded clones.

CDR3nt: TGTGCCAGCAGCCTATGGGGACGGGTTGAAGCTTTCTTT
CDR3aa: CASSLWGRVEAFF
j_gene: TRBJ1-1
abundance: NA
d_gene: NA
v_gene: TRBV5-8

CDR3nt: TGTGCCAGCAGTTCACCCCCCGCGGGAGGTGTCACAGATACGCAGTATTTT
CDR3aa: CASSSPPAGGVTDTQYF
j_gene: TRBJ2-3
abundance: NA
d_gene: TRBD2
v_gene: TRBV28

CDR3nt: TGTGCCAGCAGCTTAGCGGCCAGGGAAAACGAAAAACTGTTTTTT
CDR3aa: CASSLAARENEKLFF
j_gene: TRBJ1-4
abundance: NA
d_gene: NA
v_gene: TRBV11-2

CDR3nt: TGTGCCAGCAGCTCCAAAGGGGGGACCTATAATTCACCCCTCCACTTT
CDR3aa: CASSSKGGTYNSPLHF
j_gene: TRBJ1-6
abundance: NA
d_gene: NA
v_gene: TRBV13

CDR3nt: TGTGCCAGCAGTGAATTTAGAATTAACTATGGCTACACCTTC
CDR3aa: CASSEFRINYGYTF
j_gene: TRBJ1-2
abundance: NA
d_gene: NA
v_gene: TRBV6-1

CDR3nt: TGCGCCAGCAGCACCCCGCGGGGTTCAGAGGGCTACACCTTC
CDR3aa: CASSTPRGSEGYTF
j_gene: TRBJ1-2
abundance: NA
d_gene: NA
v_gene: TRBV5-1

CDR3nt: TGTGCCAGCAGCAGGGGGGGGTATAATTCACCCCTCCACTTT
CDR3aa: CASSRGGYNSPLHF
j_gene: TRBJ1-6
abundance: NA
d_gene: NA
v_gene: TRBV5-6

CDR3nt: TGTGCCAGCAGTGAAACAGGGCGAACTAATGAAAAACTGTTTTTT
CDR3aa: CASSETGRTNEKLFF
j_gene: TRBJ1-4
abundance: NA
d_gene: NA
v_gene: TRBV6-1

CDR3nt: TGTGCCAGCAGCTTGGAGGGGTTTGAAGAGACCCAGTACTTC
CDR3aa: CASSLEGFEETQYF
j_gene: TRBJ2-5
abundance: NA
d_gene: NA
v_gene: TRBV5-4

CDR3nt: TGTGCCAGAGTAAGACGGGTCAACCTTAACTACGAGCAGTACTTC
CDR3aa: CARVRRVNLNYEQYF
j_gene: TRBJ2-7
abundance: NA
d_gene: NA
v_gene: TRBV19

CDR3nt: TGTGCCAGCAGCGTAGACGGCAGGGTGAACACTGAAGCTTTCTTT
CDR3aa: CASSVDGRVNTEAFF
j_gene: TRBJ1-1
abundance: NA
d_gene: NA
v_gene: TRBV9

CDR3nt: TGTGCCAGCAGTGTTGGAGATACGCAGTATTTT
CDR3aa: CASSVGDTQYF
j_gene: TRBJ2-3
abundance: once
d_gene: NA
v_gene: TRBV27

CDR3nt: TGTGCCATCAGTGGAGGGACTAGCGGGGCGCAAGAGACCCAGTACTTC
CDR3aa: CAISGGTSGAQETQYF
j_gene: TRBJ2-5
abundance: NA
d_gene: TRBD2
v_gene: TRBV10-3

CDR3nt: TGTGCCAGCAGCTCCTGGGACATCTACGAGCAGTACTTC
CDR3aa: CASSSWDIYEQYF
j_gene: TRBJ2-7
abundance: NA
d_gene: NA
v_gene: TRBV7-9

CDR3nt: TGTGCCAGTAGTATACAACCAGGACAAACTCAGCCCCAGCATTTT
CDR3aa: CASSIQPGQTQPQHF
j_gene: TRBJ1-5
abundance: NA
d_gene: NA
v_gene: TRBV19

CDR3nt: TGTGCCAGCAGCTTAAACGAGCGGGGGGGCCAAGAGACCCAGTACTTC
CDR3aa: CASSLNERGGQETQYF
j_gene: TRBJ2-5
abundance: NA
d_gene: TRBD2
v_gene: TRBV11-2

CDR3nt: TGTGCCAGCTCACCACCGGGGGCCGAGCAGTTCTTC
CDR3aa: CASSPPGAEQFF
j_gene: TRBJ2-1
abundance: once
d_gene: NA
v_gene: TRBV18

CDR3nt: TGTGCCAGCAGCCCCGAAGGAGCCAAAAACATTCAGTACTTC
CDR3aa: CASSPEGAKNIQYF
j_gene: TRBJ2-4
abundance: once
d_gene: NA
v_gene: TRBV13

CDR3nt: TGTGCCAGCAGCCAAGCCCTCCGGGCAGGCCAAAATTCACCCCTCCACTTT
CDR3aa: CASSQALRAGQNSPLHF
j_gene: TRBJ1-6
abundance: NA
d_gene: NA
v_gene: TRBV7-3

CDR3nt: TGTGCCAGCAGCCTCGAGGGTTGGGGTATCGCAGATACGCAGTATTTT
CDR3aa: CASSLEGWGIADTQYF
j_gene: TRBJ2-3
abundance: NA
d_gene: NA
v_gene: TRBV14

CDR3nt: TGTGCCAGCAGCCAGCCAGCTCAAGAGACCCAGTACTTC
CDR3aa: CASSQPAQETQYF
j_gene: TRBJ2-5
abundance: NA
d_gene: NA
v_gene: TRBV7-9

CDR3nt: TGTGCCAGTAGTACACAGGGGGATGAGCAGTTCTTC
CDR3aa: CASSTQGDEQFF
j_gene: TRBJ2-1
abundance: NA
d_gene: TRBD1
v_gene: TRBV19

CDR3nt: TGTGCCAGCAGTTTCAAAAGCAGCTCCTACGAGCAGTACTTC
CDR3aa: CASSFKSSSYEQYF
j_gene: TRBJ2-7
abundance: NA
d_gene: NA
v_gene: TRBV27

CDR3nt: TGTGCCAGCAGCGAAGCGGGGGGCTTGCCCCAGTACTTC
CDR3aa: CASSEAGGLPQYF
j_gene: TRBJ2-5
abundance: NA
d_gene: TRBD2
v_gene: TRBV9

CDR3nt: TGTGCCAGCAGCTCCCGGGACAGGGGATCCCAAGAGACCCAGTACTTC
CDR3aa: CASSSRDRGSQETQYF
j_gene: TRBJ2-5
abundance: NA
d_gene: TRBD1
v_gene: TRBV5-5

CDR3nt: TGTGCCAGCAGCTCGGACAGGAACACTGAAGCTTTCTTT
CDR3aa: CASSSDRNTEAFF
j_gene: TRBJ1-1
abundance: NA
d_gene: NA
v_gene: TRBV7-9

CDR3nt: TGTGCCAGCAGCCCAGGGAGAGGGCAGCCCCAGCATTTT
CDR3aa: CASSPGRGQPQHF
j_gene: TRBJ1-5
abundance: NA
d_gene: NA
v_gene: TRBV7-8

CDR3nt: TGCGCCAGCAGCCGGAATAGCGGGTCTGAGCAGTTCTTC
CDR3aa: CASSRNSGSEQFF
j_gene: TRBJ2-1
abundance: NA
d_gene: TRBD2
v_gene: TRBV4-1

CDR3nt: TGCGCCAGCAGCCGAAACCGGGATCTGAACACTGAAGCTTTCTTT
CDR3aa: CASSRNRDLNTEAFF
j_gene: TRBJ1-1
abundance: NA
d_gene: NA
v_gene: TRBV4-1

CDR3nt: TGTGCCAGCAGTGAATATGTCGGCACAGATACGCAGTATTTT
CDR3aa: CASSEYVGTDTQYF
j_gene: TRBJ2-3
abundance: NA
d_gene: NA
v_gene: TRBV25-1

CDR3nt: TGTGCCAGCAGCTACGGGACAACGAACACTGAAGCTTTCTTT
CDR3aa: CASSYGTTNTEAFF
j_gene: TRBJ1-1
abundance: NA
d_gene: NA
v_gene: TRBV7-6

CDR3nt: TGTGCCAGCAGTCCGAGCGGGGGCCAAGAGACCCAGTACTTC
CDR3aa: CASSPSGGQETQYF
j_gene: TRBJ2-5
abundance: NA
d_gene: TRBD2
v_gene: TRBV6-6

CDR3nt: TGTGCCGGCGGGGAATCTGGAAACACCATATATTTT
CDR3aa: CAGGESGNTIYF
j_gene: TRBJ1-3
abundance: NA
d_gene: NA
v_gene: TRBV30

CDR3nt: TGTGCCAGTAGTATGGGGCGGGGGGCGTACGAGCAGTACTTC
CDR3aa: CASSMGRGAYEQYF
j_gene: TRBJ2-7
abundance: NA
d_gene: TRBD2
v_gene: TRBV19

CDR3nt: TGTGCCAGTAGTACCAGAGAGGGGGTGGGGATAGGTACTGAAGCTTTCTTT
CDR3aa: CASSTREGVGIGTEAFF
j_gene: TRBJ1-1
abundance: NA
d_gene: NA
v_gene: TRBV19

CDR3nt: TGTGCCAGCATCGGACTAGCGGGGGCCACCGGGGAGCTGTTTTTT
CDR3aa: CASIGLAGATGELFF
j_gene: TRBJ2-2
abundance: NA
d_gene: TRBD2
v_gene: TRBV6-6

CDR3nt: TGTGCCAGCAGTGAGAACGGGGGGGCCTACAATGAGCAGTTCTTC
CDR3aa: CASSENGGAYNEQFF
j_gene: TRBJ2-1
abundance: NA
d_gene: TRBD2
v_gene: TRBV6-1

CDR3nt: TGTGCCAGCAGCTTAGACGAGGGACAGGCGATCTATGGCTACACCTTC
CDR3aa: CASSLDEGQAIYGYTF
j_gene: TRBJ1-2
abundance: NA
d_gene: TRBD1
v_gene: TRBV7-6

CDR3nt: TGTGCCAGCAGTTACGGGCAGGGGGACTACAATGAGCAGTTCTTC
CDR3aa: CASSYGQGDYNEQFF
j_gene: TRBJ2-1
abundance: NA
d_gene: TRBD1
v_gene: TRBV6-5

CDR3nt: TGTGCCTGGAGTGGGGTACAAATGAATAATTCACCCCTCCACTTT
CDR3aa: CAWSGVQMNNSPLHF
j_gene: TRBJ1-6
abundance: NA
d_gene: NA
v_gene: TRBV30

CDR3nt: TGTGCCAGCAGACTTTACAGCGCACCTGGAAACACCATATATTTT
CDR3aa: CASRLYSAPGNTIYF
j_gene: TRBJ1-3
abundance: NA
d_gene: NA
v_gene: TRBV6-5

CDR3nt: TGTGCCAGCAGCGCCCCCCCACAAAGCACCATATATTTT
CDR3aa: CASSAPPQSTIYF
j_gene: TRBJ1-3
abundance: NA
d_gene: NA
v_gene: TRBV5-4

CDR3nt: TGTGCCAGTAGTTCCCGGTCTGCGGGAGAGACCCAGTACTTC
CDR3aa: CASSSRSAGETQYF
j_gene: TRBJ2-5
abundance: NA
d_gene: NA
v_gene: TRBV19

CDR3nt: TGTGCCAGTAGAGAGAAAGGCCCTTGGGGTTCACCCCTCCACTTT
CDR3aa: CASREKGPWGSPLHF
j_gene: TRBJ1-6
abundance: NA
d_gene: NA
v_gene: TRBV19

CDR3nt: TGTGCCAGCAGCCAAGATCTGAGTGGAGGATATGGCTACACCTTC
CDR3aa: CASSQDLSGGYGYTF
j_gene: TRBJ1-2
abundance: NA
d_gene: NA
v_gene: TRBV4-2

CDR3nt: TGTGCCAGCAGCTTAGGGCAGGGAGAAGCCCAGCAGTACTTC
CDR3aa: CASSLGQGEAQQYF
j_gene: TRBJ2-7
abundance: NA
d_gene: NA
v_gene: TRBV7-9